Listed below are T cell receptor beta chains from one sample, sequenced in a study of OX40 agonist ivuxolimab in advanced cancers. The protocol was immunoSEQ multiplex PCR, while the TCRdb copy is restricted to in-frame clones and leaves out a portion. The sample has around 35,000 clones, roughly 87% seen once. Sequencing was performed on CD4+ or CD8+ T cells sorted from blood, taken in a trial of the OX40 agonist ivuxolimab. Receptors were obtained from an adult with an advanced solid tumor such as melanoma, head and neck, liver or kidney cancer. The CDR3 runs from the conserved cysteine through the conserved F or W. D genes are given only for firm matches. Rows may omit the clone size; those that give it use once, few, many or a size class.

TRBJ2-7 | TRBD1 | - | TRBV29-1 | CSVEQSGGEQYF | TGCAGCGTTGAACAGTCAGGGGGCGAGCAGTACTTC
TRBJ1-1 | - | - | TRBV7-9 | CASSLLRTEAFF | TGTGCCAGCAGCTTACTACGCACTGAAGCTTTCTTT
TRBJ2-7 | - | - | TRBV10-3 | CAISEWTSQYEQYF | TGTGCCATCAGTGAGTGGACAAGCCAGTACGAGCAGTACTTC
TRBJ2-3 | - | once | TRBV6-1 | CASSESVFTDTQYF | TGTGCCAGCAGTGAGTCGGTGTTCACAGATACGCAGTATTTT
TRBJ2-3 | TRBD2 | medium-sized | TRBV6-4 | CASSALAGGGDTQYF | TGTGCCAGCAGTGCCCTAGCGGGGGGCGGAGATACGCAGTATTTT
TRBJ1-2 | - | - | TRBV27 | CASSFGNYYGYTF | TGTGCCAGCAGTTTTGGCAATTACTATGGCTACACCTTC
TRBJ1-6 | - | - | TRBV4-3 | CASSQIQGRDSPLHF | TGCGCCAGCAGCCAGATACAGGGTCGGGATTCACCCCTCCACTTT
TRBJ2-7 | TRBD2 | - | TRBV27 | CASSLNGGAAEQYF | TGTGCCAGCAGTCTTAACGGGGGGGCGGCCGAGCAGTACTTC
TRBJ2-3 | - | once | TRBV30 | CAWSVQSGGTDTQYF | TGTGCCTGGAGTGTACAAAGTGGGGGCACAGATACGCAGTATTTT
TRBJ2-1 | TRBD2 | - | TRBV14 | CASSNQGGHNEQFF | TGTGCCAGCAGCAATCAGGGAGGGCACAATGAGCAGTTCTTC
TRBJ2-5 | TRBD2 | - | TRBV5-6 | CASSGTGLAETQYF | TGTGCCAGCAGCGGGACGGGACTAGCGGAGACCCAGTACTTC
TRBJ2-3 | - | - | TRBV9 | CASSVGDGLADTQYF | TGTGCCAGCAGCGTAGGTGACGGTTTGGCAGATACGCAGTATTTT
TRBJ2-3 | - | - | TRBV9 | CASSPVDSRTDTQYF | TGTGCCAGCAGCCCGGTGGACAGCCGCACAGATACGCAGTATTTT
TRBJ2-7 | TRBD2 | - | TRBV4-3 | CASSEGLAGGYYEQYF | TGCGCCAGCAGCGAAGGACTAGCGGGGGGTTACTACGAGCAGTACTTC
TRBJ2-2 | - | - | TRBV5-4 | CASSSRLAGELFF | TGTGCCAGCAGCTCTCGGCTCGCCGGGGAGCTGTTTTTT
TRBJ1-2 | - | - | TRBV11-2 | CASSLIQRAAYGYTF | TGTGCCAGCAGCTTAATCCAACGGGCCGCCTATGGCTACACCTTC
TRBJ2-7 | TRBD1 | - | TRBV4-1 | CASSPALTGGSYEQYF | TGCGCCAGCAGCCCCGCCCTGACAGGGGGCTCCTACGAGCAGTACTTC
TRBJ2-5 | - | - | TRBV4-1 | CASSQDPAEETQYF | TGCGCCAGCAGCCAAGATCCGGCAGAAGAGACCCAGTACTTC
TRBJ2-7 | TRBD1 | - | TRBV10-3 | CAISEPGTGYYEQYF | TGTGCCATCAGTGAACCCGGGACAGGGTACTACGAGCAGTACTTC
TRBJ2-4 | TRBD2 | once | TRBV5-1 | CASSPRTSGVFKNIQYF | TGCGCCAGCAGCCCCCGGACTAGCGGGGTCTTCAAAAACATTCAGTACTTC
TRBJ2-7 | - | - | TRBV4-1 | CASSPRDFGYEQYF | TGCGCCAGCAGTCCTCGGGATTTCGGGTACGAGCAGTACTTC
TRBJ1-1 | - | - | TRBV4-1 | CASSQVGGGLDTEAFF | TGCGCCAGCAGCCAAGTGGGGGGCGGTTTGGACACTGAAGCTTTCTTT
TRBJ2-1 | - | few | TRBV4-1 | CASSRGGHGVYEQFF | TGCGCCAGCAGCCGGGGGGGGCACGGTGTGTATGAGCAGTTCTTC
TRBJ2-7 | - | - | TRBV29-1 | CSVALGRSYEQYF | TGCAGCGTTGCCCTTGGGAGGTCCTACGAGCAGTACTTC
TRBJ2-7 | - | - | TRBV5-1 | CASSLGQDYEQYF | TGCGCCAGCAGCTTGGGGCAGGACTACGAGCAGTACTTC